This T cell receptor beta chain stems from a study of long-term antiretroviral therapy in people with HIV. The ends were cut back, 7 bases at V and 0 bases at J, with 12 bases in the middle. Germline-derived CDR1 and CDR2 are LNHDA and SQIVND (reference sequence). The CDR3 covers 14 residues. An immunoSEQ assay, version v3.0, was performed at survey level. Profiled with immunoSEQ multiplex PCR; TCRdb holds only in-frame clones, not every one. The sample comprises tens of thousands of clones, 65% to 80% of which are singletons, and 8% to 10% rests with the top ten. The sample was unsorted PBMCs, taken 3.1 years after starting antiretroviral therapy. The sequence was obtained from a woman aged 45 to 65 with HIV. The chain uses TRBV19 and TRBJ1-2; tentatively, D is TRBD1 (5 bases). CDR3 loop: CASKWDAANYGYTF. The CDR3 region has the DNA TGTGCCAGTAAATGGGACGCTGCTAACTATGGCTACACCTTC.